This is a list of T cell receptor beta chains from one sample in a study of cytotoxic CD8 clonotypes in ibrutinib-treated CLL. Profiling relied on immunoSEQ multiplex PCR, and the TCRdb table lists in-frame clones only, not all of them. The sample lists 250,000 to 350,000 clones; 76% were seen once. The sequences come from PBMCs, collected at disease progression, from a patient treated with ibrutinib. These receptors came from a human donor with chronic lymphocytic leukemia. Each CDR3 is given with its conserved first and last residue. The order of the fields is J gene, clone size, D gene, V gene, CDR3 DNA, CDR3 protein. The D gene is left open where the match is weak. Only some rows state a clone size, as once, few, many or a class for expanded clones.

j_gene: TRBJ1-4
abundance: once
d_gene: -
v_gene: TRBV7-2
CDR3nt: TGTGCCAGCAGCTTAGACAGGGATGAAAAACTGTTTTTT
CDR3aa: CASSLDRDEKLFF

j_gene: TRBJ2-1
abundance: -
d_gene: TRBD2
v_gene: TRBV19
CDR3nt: TGTGCCAGTAGTCCCCTAGCGGGGGGGGCTTTCTCCTACAATGAGCAGTTCTTC
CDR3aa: CASSPLAGGAFSYNEQFF

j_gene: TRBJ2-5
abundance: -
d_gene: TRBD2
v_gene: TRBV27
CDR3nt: TGTGCCAGCAGTTTGAGGCCGGCTAGCGGGTTGTCAGAGACCCAGTACTTC
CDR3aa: CASSLRPASGLSETQYF

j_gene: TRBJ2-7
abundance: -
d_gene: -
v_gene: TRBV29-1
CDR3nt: TGCAACGCTCAGACAGGCTACGAGCAGTACTTC
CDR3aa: CNAQTGYEQYF

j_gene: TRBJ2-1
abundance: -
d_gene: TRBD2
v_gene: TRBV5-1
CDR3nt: TGCGCCAGCAGCTTCATACTAGCGGGCGACAATGAGCAGTTCTTC
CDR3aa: CASSFILAGDNEQFF

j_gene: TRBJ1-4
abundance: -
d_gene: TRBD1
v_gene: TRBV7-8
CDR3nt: TGTGCCAGTTGCAGGACAGGGGGCGAAAAACTGTTTTTT
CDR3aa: CASCRTGGEKLFF

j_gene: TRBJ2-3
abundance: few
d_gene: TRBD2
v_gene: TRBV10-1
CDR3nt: TGCGCCAGCAGTGAGGTATTAGCGGGAGGGCGAGATACGCAGTATTTT
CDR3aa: CASSEVLAGGRDTQYF

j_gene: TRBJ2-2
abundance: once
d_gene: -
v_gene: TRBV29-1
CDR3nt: TGCAGCGTTCAAACTACGAACACCGGGGAGCTGTTTTTT
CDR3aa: CSVQTTNTGELFF

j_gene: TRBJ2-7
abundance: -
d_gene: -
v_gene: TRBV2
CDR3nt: TGTGCCAGCAGCACACACTCCTACGAGCAGTACTTC
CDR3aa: CASSTHSYEQYF

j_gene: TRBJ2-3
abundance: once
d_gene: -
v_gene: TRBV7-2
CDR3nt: TGTGCCAGCAGGGTAGGACATCTGGATACGCAGTATTTT
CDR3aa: CASRVGHLDTQYF

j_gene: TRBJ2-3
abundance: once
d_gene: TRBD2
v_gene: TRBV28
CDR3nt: TGTGCCAGCAGGTTTAGCGGGAGGGTAGGAGATACGCAGTATTTT
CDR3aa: CASRFSGRVGDTQYF

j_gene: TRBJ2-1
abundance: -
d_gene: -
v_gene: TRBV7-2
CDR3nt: TGTGCCAGCAGCTTAAAGGTAGAGCAGTTCTTC
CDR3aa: CASSLKVEQFF

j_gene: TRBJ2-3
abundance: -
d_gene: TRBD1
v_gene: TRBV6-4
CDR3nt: TGTGCCAGCAGCTATGGACAGGGGGTAGGAGATACGCAGTATTTT
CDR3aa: CASSYGQGVGDTQYF

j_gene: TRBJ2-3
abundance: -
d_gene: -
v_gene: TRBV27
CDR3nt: TGTGCCAGCCGGAGGGCCTTGATAGATACGCAGTATTTT
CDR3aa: CASRRALIDTQYF

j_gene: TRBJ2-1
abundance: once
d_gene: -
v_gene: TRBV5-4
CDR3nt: TGTGCCAGCAGCCCATTGGGTCCTAGTTACAATGAGCAGTTCTTC
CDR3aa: CASSPLGPSYNEQFF

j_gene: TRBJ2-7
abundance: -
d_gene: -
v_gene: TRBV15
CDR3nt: TGTGCCACCAACAGAGAAATAGGGGGAGCGGTCTACGAGCAGTACTTC
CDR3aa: CATNREIGGAVYEQYF

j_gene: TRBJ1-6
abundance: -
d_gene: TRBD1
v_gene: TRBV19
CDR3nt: TGTGCCAGTTCGGACAGGACCACCTATAATTCACCCCTCCACTTT
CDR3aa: CASSDRTTYNSPLHF

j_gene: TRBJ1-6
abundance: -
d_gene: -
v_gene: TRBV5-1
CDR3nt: TGCGCCAGCAGCTTGGTAGGAACTAATTCACCCCTCCACTTT
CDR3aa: CASSLVGTNSPLHF

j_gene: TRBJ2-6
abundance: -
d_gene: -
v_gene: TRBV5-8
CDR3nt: TGTGCCAGCAGCTTGGGCAGGGGCTCTGGGGCCAACGTCCTGACTTTC
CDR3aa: CASSLGRGSGANVLTF

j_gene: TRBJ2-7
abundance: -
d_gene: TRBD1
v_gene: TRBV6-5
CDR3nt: TGTGCCAGCAGGGACAGGTTCTACGAGCAGTACTTC
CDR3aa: CASRDRFYEQYF

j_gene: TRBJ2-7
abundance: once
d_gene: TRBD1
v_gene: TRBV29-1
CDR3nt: TGCAGCGTCAGACAGGGCATCCCCTCCTACGAGCAGTACTTC
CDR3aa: CSVRQGIPSYEQYF

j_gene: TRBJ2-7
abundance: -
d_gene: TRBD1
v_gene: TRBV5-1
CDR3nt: TGCGCCAGCAGCCCCCGGGACAGGGGGCCTGACGAGCAGTACTTC
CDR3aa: CASSPRDRGPDEQYF

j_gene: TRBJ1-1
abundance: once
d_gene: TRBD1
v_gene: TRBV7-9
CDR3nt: TGTGCCAGCAGCTTCAGGGGGACGGGTCTGCCGGAAGCTTTCTTT
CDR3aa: CASSFRGTGLPEAFF

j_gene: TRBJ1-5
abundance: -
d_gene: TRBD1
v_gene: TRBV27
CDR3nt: TGTGCCAGCAGTTTGAAGGGGGCGGATAGCAATCAGCCCCAGCATTTT
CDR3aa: CASSLKGADSNQPQHF

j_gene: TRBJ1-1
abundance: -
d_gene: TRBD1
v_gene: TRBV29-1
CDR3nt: TGCAGCGCTCCACAGGGGGCCCTGAACACTGAAGCTTTCTTT
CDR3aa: CSAPQGALNTEAFF

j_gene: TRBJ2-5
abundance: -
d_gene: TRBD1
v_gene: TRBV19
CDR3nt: TGTGCCAGTAGGAAAACCGGGACAGGGAAGACCCAGTACTTC
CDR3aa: CASRKTGTGKTQYF

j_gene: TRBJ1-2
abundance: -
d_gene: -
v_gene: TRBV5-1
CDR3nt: TGCGCCAGCAGCTTTTCAGGGACTGGCTACACCTTC
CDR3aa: CASSFSGTGYTF

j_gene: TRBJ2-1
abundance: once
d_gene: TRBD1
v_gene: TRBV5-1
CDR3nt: TGCGCCAGCAGTTCCGGGACAGGGGGATTCAATGAGCAGTTCTTC
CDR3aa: CASSSGTGGFNEQFF